The 10 T cell receptor beta chains below come from one sample, sequenced in a study of beta chain features in type 1 diabetes (dated by TCRdb to 2017 to 2018). Receptor amplification or capture employed the immunoSEQ multiplex PCR assay. The High Capacity cDNA Reverse Transcription Kit was used to reverse transcribe all of the isolated RNA, meaning that expressed TCRB transcripts were what got sequenced. TCRdb re-hosts the immuneACCESS table, in-frame sequences only. Its copies lack some clones; in the studies checked, an unresolved V gene accounts for under half of them, and the cause for the rest is not known. This sample is represented by about 350,000 clones; 15% to 20% of them were singletons. Clones ranked in the top ten supply 0.044% of the sample. What was sequenced was naive CD4+ T cells from blood. According to the study, the label for this sample's cell subset or site signals: true naive CD4+ T cells. The receptors were sampled from a woman in her late teens or twenties in good health.

A few counts support this clone. Different DNA sequences within this sample yield the same CDR3. The chain has TRBV7-8 and TRBJ1-5; 7 positions agree with TRBD1. The CDR3 consists of 14 residues. V trimming: 1 base; J trimming: 4 bases; junction bases outside the gene matches: 1. CDR1 and CDR2 (germline): SGHVS, FQNEAQ. Here the CDR3 reads CASSLDRGNQPQHF. The CDR3 coding sequence is TGTGCCAGCAGCTTAGACAGGGGTAATCAGCCCCAGCATTTT.

This clone was recorded a few times. The chain has TRBV5-1 and TRBJ2-2; possible D gene TRBD2, 6 bases. With 3 bases removed from V and 4 bases from J, the gap between germline ends came to 13 bases. The CDR3 is 15 residues long. Germline V lookup: CDR1 SGHRS, CDR2 YFSETQ. The CDR3, as DNA: TGCGCCAGCAGCTGGCTTACGCGGGGCACCGGGGAGCTGTTTTTT. Translating it yields CASSWLTRGTGELFF.

This clone was seen a few times. The chain joins TRBV6-1 to TRBJ2-3, with 7 bases fitting TRBD2. The CDR3 runs 17 residues. The V segment lost 1 base and the J segment 3 bases; nucleotides outside the gene matches: 10. The germline gives CDR1 MNHNS, CDR2 SASEGT. CDR3: CASSEVLRGEATDTQYF. CDR3 DNA: TGTGCCAGCAGTGAAGTGCTACGGGGGGAAGCGACAGATACGCAGTATTTT.

This clone occurred a few times. The chain combines TRBV11-1 with TRBJ1-1; D may be TRBD1 (6 bases). V was shortened by 3 bases and J by 5 bases, with 13 bases between the two germline ends. Germline V lookup: CDR1 SGHAT, CDR2 FQDESV (reference sequence). This CDR3 comprises 14 residues. The chain's CDR3 is CASSFLQGKTEAFF. CDR3 sequence (DNA): TGTGCCAGCAGCTTCTTACAGGGAAAGACTGAAGCTTTCTTT.

V gene TRBV5-1 combines with J gene TRBJ2-5; D is undetermined. There are 12 residues in the CDR3. Germline CDR1 and CDR2: SGHRS and YFSETQ. The V gene lost 3 bases and the J gene lost 5 bases, with 8 bases spanning the gap. The CDR3 coding sequence is TGCGCCAGCAGCTCCAGTCAGGAGACCCAGTACTTC. Translating it yields CASSSSQETQYF.

This clone was detected a few times. This chain connects TRBV29-1 to TRBJ2-7; tentatively, D is TRBD1 (5 bases). Germline V lookup: CDR1 SQVTM, CDR2 ANQGSEA. The CDR3 length is 12 residues. Trimming pared 4 bases from V and 3 bases from J, leaving 10 bases between. The CDR3 sequence is CSVGRGNYEQYF. The CDR3 DNA reads TGCAGCGTTGGAAGGGGTAACTACGAGCAGTACTTC.

The chain is built from TRBV6-6 and TRBJ2-5; TRBD2 might be the D (5 bases). Looked up from germline, CDR1 is MNHNY and CDR2 is SVGAGI (reference sequence). The CDR3 runs 13 residues. The V gene lost 5 bases and the J gene lost 7 bases, with 14 bases spanning the gap. CDR3 DNA sequence: TGTGCCAGCAGTCTATCCGAACGGGGGACCCAGTACTTC. Translated, it gives CASSLSERGTQYF.

This clone was picked up a small number of times. The gene calls are TRBV18 and TRBJ2-7, with unresolved D. V lost 1 base and J 3 bases, leaving 4 bases between the germline ends. CDR1 KGHSH and CDR2 LQKENI come from the germline V gene. The CDR3 loop spans 12 amino acids. The CDR3 protein is CASSPQSYEQYF. The DNA of the CDR3 is TGTGCCAGCTCACCACAGAGCTACGAGCAGTACTTC.

This clone was counted only a few times. V is TRBV7-2 and J is TRBJ2-7; D unresolved. Germline V CDR1 and CDR2: SGHTA, FQGNSA. The CDR3 consists of 14 residues. V was clipped by 5 bases and J by 5 bases, with 16 bases between them. CDR3 region: CASSQTPNRDEQYF. CDR3 coding DNA: TGTGCCAGCAGCCAGACCCCAAATCGGGACGAGCAGTACTTC.

This clone was counted a few times. The CDR3 reads CASSTQIAGGLDTQYF. The CDR3 DNA follows: TGTGCCAGCAGCACACAAATAGCGGGGGGGCTAGATACGCAGTATTTT. This chain joins TRBV9 and TRBJ2-3, with 11 positions matching TRBD2. Germline V CDR1 and CDR2: SGDLS, YYNGEE. The ends lost 4 bases at V and 5 bases at J; junction bases unmatched: 9. The CDR3 covers 16 residues.